This T cell receptor (beta chain) was obtained from a study of beta chain features in type 1 diabetes. Study conclusions and caveats: Shorter templates might be favored by PCR, equally in patients and controls.

As regards this clone: The antigen remains undetermined.

The germline CDR1 and CDR2 sequences are SGHTA and FQGNSA. V was clipped by 3 bases and J by 5 bases, with 5 bases between them. This CDR3 region has 12 residues. The isolated RNA, all of it, was reverse transcribed, so expressed TCRB transcripts were what got sequenced. Assay used: immunoSEQ multiplex PCR; TCRdb lists only in-frame clones, some missing. Here the sample spans 300,000 to 400,000 clones, approximately 8% being singletons. The sequencing input was central memory CD4+ T cells from blood. The genes are TRBV7-2 and TRBJ2-1; D unresolved. The clonotype comes from a woman aged 18 to 35 in good health. CDR3 region: CASSLRHNEQFF. In nucleotides, the CDR3 is TGTGCCAGCAGCTTGCGGCACAATGAGCAGTTCTTC.